The 5 T cell receptor beta chains below all came from one sample that was sequenced in a study of OX40 agonist ivuxolimab in advanced cancers. Profiling relied on immunoSEQ multiplex PCR, and the TCRdb table lists in-frame clones only, not all of them. The table includes around 140,000 clones, approximately 94% detected once. Sequenced here: CD4+ or CD8+ T cells sorted from blood, sampled in a trial of the OX40 agonist ivuxolimab. These receptors were obtained from an adult with an advanced solid tumor such as melanoma, head and neck, liver or kidney cancer.

DNA of the CDR3: TGTGCCAGTAGTATAGACACCGGGACAGGGGGGACCCAAGAGACCCAGTACTTC. Translation gives CASSIDTGTGGTQETQYF. J is TRBJ2-5 and V is TRBV19; 11 bases map to TRBD1. V was clipped by 0 bases and J by 1 base; unmatched bases: 7. The CDR3 runs 18 residues. CDR1 is LNHDA and CDR2 is SQIVND in the germline V gene (reference sequence).

The gene calls are TRBV28 and TRBJ2-7; a weak D match, TRBD1 (5 bases). Trimming stripped 6 bases from V and 1 base from J, with 16 bases between. The germline gives CDR1 MDHEN, CDR2 SYDVKM. The CDR3 sequence is 15 residues long. The CDR3 sequence is CASRPRGGRSYEQYF. The CDR3 DNA follows: TGTGCCAGCAGGCCTAGGGGTGGGCGGTCCTACGAGCAGTACTTC.

Concerning this clone: Sequence at one end of the junction differs from germline and may be a read error. The rearrangement uses TRBV7-9 and TRBJ2-7, with 9 bases matching TRBD1. The CDR3 is 16 amino acids. CDR1 is SEHNR, CDR2 FQNEAQ, per germline (reference sequence). CDR3 sequence (DNA): TGTGCCTGCAGCCACCTGGACAGGGGACTTTCCTACGAGCAGTACTTC. Translated, it gives CACSHLDRGLSYEQYF.

In DNA form, the CDR3 reads TGTGCCAGCAGCTTGCAGGACTATAGCAATCAGCCCCAGCATTTT. It codes for CASSLQDYSNQPQHF. V usage is TRBV7-9 and J usage is TRBJ1-5; D remains unclear. The CDR3 has 15 residues. Between the trimmed V and J ends, which lost 3 bases and 0 bases, there was a span of 9 bases. Germline V CDR1 and CDR2: SEHNR, FQNEAQ (reference sequence).

This clone occurred a few times. The chain couples TRBV19 to TRBJ2-7; D gene uncertain. This CDR3 is built from 13 residues. The germline V gene encodes CDR1 LNHDA and CDR2 SQIVND (reference sequence). Deletions cut 4 bases from V and 2 bases from J, with 9 bases between. CDR3 sequence: CASSTTYTYEQYF. The CDR3 DNA sequence: TGTGCCAGTAGTACTACCTATACCTACGAGCAGTACTTC.